This T cell receptor (beta chain) comes out of a study of blood T cell repertoires in COVID-19. Study information: From the United States, Italy and Spain came samples of acute and convalescent COVID-19. The cDNA or gDNA used as material had been derived from T cells, B-cell-depleted T cells, or PBMCs.

The Seattle patients joined while their infection was active and were tracked longitudinally afterward. V shed 5 bases and J shed 5 bases, with 12 bases lying between them. The length of the CDR3 is 13 residues. Germline-derived CDR1 and CDR2 are SGHAT and FQDESV (reference sequence). In the original workflow: Estimation of nucleated cell counts relied on the amplification of reference gene primers. Profiling relied on immunoSEQ multiplex PCR, and the TCRdb table lists in-frame clones only, not all of them. That table supplies the V and J calls and clone size; D and trimming were determined from the DNA. The data contain more than 300,000 clones, over 85% of them singletons.

The rearrangement uses TRBV11-1 and TRBJ1-1; D gene ambiguous. The material sequenced was peripheral blood. The clonotype originates from a woman in her twenties or thirties with COVID-19, enrolled during active disease. In DNA, the CDR3 is TGTGCCAGCAGCACTAGTGGGGTTACTGAAGCTTTCTTT. This sequence encodes CASSTSGVTEAFF.